This T cell receptor beta chain appears in the sequencing data of a study of regulatory T cells in long-lasting Graves disease (dated by TCRdb to about 2021). Looking at the study overall: Antithyroid drugs had been taken for less than 3 months by newly diagnosed Graves' disease patients. A total of about 35 samples underwent TCR sequencing, from some 13 patients with persistent Graves' disease and 20 or so patients with newly diagnosed Graves' disease. Persistent Graves' disease patients were compared with newly diagnosed Graves' disease patients by peripheral blood TCR sequencing and RNA sequencing. The study was conducted in China and was registered as a clinical trial.

To note about this clonotype: Its binding antigen is unknown. A much larger clone sits a single nucleotide away, making a read error possible.

In the germline V gene (reference sequence), CDR1 corresponds to MNHEY and CDR2 to SMNVEV. Taken from cysteine to phenylalanine, the CDR3 has 15 residues. Just the 45-base CDR3 DNA is kept, in frame starting at base 1. Clipping removes 10 bases from V and 4 bases from J, with 8 as the unmatched junction base count. The study at large found these results: Preferential use of TRBV28, TRBJ1-2 and TRBJ2-5 was observed in persistent disease, whereas TRBV20-1 and TRBJ2-1 were favored in newly diagnosed disease. As a limitation, the authors acknowledged that the small sample size may reduce accuracy. Only peripheral blood was studied, because thyroid tissue, the primary lesion, was inaccessible. Persistent patients shared more public clonotypes among themselves (2,741) than newly diagnosed patients did (nearly 1,000). Compared with newly diagnosed patients, patients with persistent Graves' disease had lower TCR Shannon entropy and fewer highly expanded clones, which suggests clonal expansion. Sequencing and analysis were restricted to the TCR beta chain.

The time point label, as the study defines it: newly diagnosed GD, antithyroid drugs for less than 3 months. For both TCR sequencing and RNA sequencing, RNA was extracted from PBMCs in TRIzol. Graves' disease was diagnosed according to American Thyroid Association guidelines. Patients were recruited from an endocrinology department in Xi'an, China. From each patient, around 9.3 milliliters of peripheral blood was collected into an EDTA anticoagulant tube. Ficoll Paque Plus density gradient separation was used to isolate PBMCs, and no further T cell sorting was done. RNA quality was checked with an Agilent 2100 Bioanalyzer and agarose gel, and concentration with a NanoDrop 2000. The library came from multiplex PCR. Data came from an Illumina HiSeq 4000. iRepertoire HTBI primers and Arm-PCR amplification of CDR3 regions were used to construct TCR beta libraries. Before sequencing, the PCR products underwent gel purification. As for how the authors treated the data: A total of roughly 58 TRBV and approximately 13 TRBJ segments were identified across samples and were used for gene usage analysis of CDR3 amino acid clonotypes. COPE and FqMerger were used to merge filtered high-quality paired reads into contigs. Contigs were aligned with BLAST to IMGT TRBV, TRBD and TRBJ reference genes, and CDR3 was defined per IMGT. Highly expanded clones were defined as clonotypes with a frequency above 0.1%. Shannon entropy was used to measure repertoire diversity, and the Gini coefficient was used to measure V-J evenness. A clonotype was considered public if more than one individual shared it. The raw public data were reprocessed by TCRdb itself: fastp quality trimming at Q25, MiXCR clonotype calling, in-frame beta chains only. Identical CDR3 protein sequences are pooled into one entry, listed with their most common genes and DNA. The V and J calls reflect TCRdb's pipeline rather than the authors' work. The table for this sample lists about 420,000 distinct CDR3 sequences; roughly 15% of them were counted only once. Together, the top ten hold about 25% of the sample.

This sample also appeared in a second study, on T cells in Graves' hyperthyroidism and ophthalmopathy. The second study also describes: Stable Graves' hyperthyroidism was defined as no progression to ophthalmopathy during 18 months of follow-up. The hyperthyroidism patients were between 18 and 65 years old and newly diagnosed, with a disease duration of less than 2 months. Exclusion was applied to patients with uncontrolled infections, other autoimmune diseases, pregnancy or lactation. Clinical symptoms, serum thyroxine and TRAb, thyroid ultrasound, and orbital computed tomography formed the basis for the diagnoses. The first round of RT-PCR for the TCR CDR3 was performed with the HTBI primer set and the Qiagen OneStep RT-PCR kit. Most expanded thyroid clonotypes (frequency above 0.001) were also found in blood, which suggests that blood repertoires may mirror thyroid immune responses. In cross-validation, a model built on a 13 V-J signature told ophthalmopathy apart from stable hyperthyroidism with approximately 90% sensitivity and about 81% specificity, and in testing the same model reached 80%/75%. In validation, progression to ophthalmopathy was predicted by the model with about 70% sensitivity and 72% to 85% specificity, a median of approximately 7.1 months before onset. To identify TCR V-J signatures that set the groups apart, the researchers used a discovery cohort of 100 patients, made up of around 42 with Graves' ophthalmopathy and approximately 57 with stable Graves' hyperthyroidism. Prospective prediction of ophthalmopathy was tested in an independent validation cohort of about 19 hyperthyroidism patients and some 17 patients who later progressed to ophthalmopathy. The 95 to 100 discovery patients were randomly divided into training and test sets at a 7:3 ratio. Thyroid tissue and blood T-cell repertoires from about six Graves' hyperthyroidism patients were also compared in the study. Once sampling was done, hyperthyroidism patients were given methimazole at a starting dose of 30 mg daily, whereas ophthalmopathy patients were given high-dose intravenous methylprednisolone. Libraries were constructed in a second round of multiplex PCR, after which size selection and purification were carried out. Sequencing of the libraries was done on an Illumina HiSeq2000 using paired-end 100 bp reads. SOAPnuke was used to process the raw data, throwing out any read that contained adapters or uncalled bases, had a mean Phred below 15, or lacked an exact constant-primer or identifier match. COPE v1.2.5 was used to merge high-quality paired reads, and clonotypes were defined as unique nucleotide sequences. Clonotypes were aligned to IMGT TRBV, TRBD and TRBJ reference segments using MiTCR v1.1. The analysis was restricted to V-J combinations with a frequency above 0.0001, which together covered 99.2% of the repertoires. The TCS score was defined as F50 (clonal expansion) divided by E x V (chaos), with BLOSUM62-based TCRdist calculated between CDR3 peptides within each V-J. Welch's t-statistics and random forest reduced around 510 V-J features to under 15, which were used in a naive Bayes classifier (R e1071). Sample size was not statistically predetermined, and blinding of investigators to group allocation was not performed. The paper describes TCR Vbeta CDR3 sequencing of more than 120 peripheral blood samples, made up of about 40 ophthalmopathy patients, roughly 72 hyperthyroidism patients and roughly 17 progressor patients.

The origin of this receptor is a young woman with Graves disease. Donor details come from another sample of the same person, matched by shared clones. Sequences were derived from peripheral blood mononuclear cells (PBMCs), sampled at new diagnosis, from a patient treated with antithyroid drugs. The chain is encoded by TRBV27 joined to TRBJ2-1; TRBD2 fits 12 bases in the junction. CDR3 loop: CATPRLAGVYNEQFF. DNA sequence: TGTGCCACCCCGAGACTAGCGGGAGTTTACAATGAGCAGTTCTTC.